This T cell receptor (beta chain) was sequenced during a study of blood T cells in healthy people across ages. Donors gave roughly 9.1 milliliters of peripheral blood apiece. General study findings and limits: Naive T cell percentage showed a strong correlation with the diversity of TCR beta. Aged donors had fewer naive CD4+ cells and lower diversity than long-lived donors.

Details on this clonotype: The antigen is not known.

For the second PCR, which ran for about 7 to 11 cycles, a sample-barcoded 5' primer and a J-beta primer mix were used. A tag from a template-switch adaptor with 12 random nucleotides marked each cDNA molecule. TCRdb fed the 5' RACE reads into MiXCR, producing one record per CDR3 protein. The sample consists of about 570,000 distinct CDR3 sequences, approximately 25% of them appearing once. The CDR3 has 15 amino acids. Germline-derived CDR1 and CDR2 are MNHEY and SMNVEV (reference sequence). This chain joins TRBV27 and TRBJ2-5; 10 bases are a match to TRBD1. The J call is uncertain, as TRBJ2-7 better fits the DNA end. The sequenced material came from blood. This TCR derives from a woman aged 70-85 years in good health. CDR3 residues: CASSKPGQGMGEQYF. The CDR3, as DNA: TGTGCCAGCAGTAAACCGGGACAGGGGATGGGCGAGCAGTACTTC.